This T cell receptor beta chain was sequenced during a study of blood T cell repertoires in COVID-19. The overall study: Nucleic acid was either cDNA or gDNA, and it came from T cells, B-cell-depleted T cells, or PBMCs.

Germline V CDR1 and CDR2: SGDLS, YYNGEE. This CDR3 has 14 residues. V was pared by 0 bases and J by 2 bases, with 8 bases between. The protocol was immunoSEQ multiplex PCR, while the TCRdb copy is restricted to in-frame clones and leaves out a portion. The table records 200,000 to 300,000 clones, around 87% of them present only once. On this clone: Other DNA sequences in the sample encode the same CDR3.

Sequenced: peripheral blood. This clonotype was obtained from a woman aged 40 to 55 who had recovered from COVID-19. The V gene is TRBV9, the J gene TRBJ1-1; D may be TRBD1 (5 bases). CDR3 amino acids: CASSVVGANTEAFF. The CDR3 nucleotides are TGTGCCAGCAGCGTAGTAGGGGCAAACACTGAAGCTTTCTTT.